These 24 T cell receptor beta chains were sequenced from one sample in a study of blood T cell repertoires in COVID-19. This table comes from immunoSEQ multiplex PCR, and its TCRdb copy is limited to in-frame clones, with some not included. The sample shows tens of thousands of clones, around 88% of them seen only once. Material for sequencing was peripheral blood. The receptors were sampled from a woman of 80 years or more with acute or convalescent COVID-19.

The rearrangement joins TRBV11-2 to TRBJ2-2; D is unresolved. CDR3 length: 12 amino acids. The germline V gene has CDR1 SGHAT and CDR2 FQNNGV. Trimming cost V 5 bases and J 8 bases, with 9 bases left between them. The CDR3 nucleotides read TGTGCCAGCAGCCCTTGGGCTGGGGAGCTGTTTTTT. This codes for CASSPWAGELFF.

The chain couples TRBV6-4 to TRBJ2-3, with TRBD2 identical over 9 bases. J lost 6 bases, V lost 4 bases, and 5 bases had no gene match. The CDR3 length is 14 residues. The V gene's germline CDR1 is MRHNA and CDR2 SNTAGT. The CDR3 DNA is TGTGCCAGCAGTGTTGGCGGGGGGGCGGATACGCAGTATTTT. It is translated as CASSVGGGADTQYF.

The CDR3 DNA follows: TGCGCCAGCAGCTTGGTGTCAGCGGGCACTGAAGCTTTCTTT. This encodes CASSLVSAGTEAFF. This sequence joins TRBV5-1 and TRBJ1-1; D not resolved. V lost 0 bases and J lost 4, with 10 bases in between. CDR3 length: 14 residues. Looked up from germline, CDR1 is SGHRS and CDR2 is YFSETQ.

This clone was seen once. The rearrangement joins TRBV5-1 to TRBJ1-4, with D possibly TRBD1 on 6 matching bases. The CDR3 runs to 15 residues. Germline loops: CDR1 SGHRS, CDR2 YFSETQ. V was clipped by 3 bases and J by 3 bases, with 12 bases between them. The CDR3 coding sequence is TGCGCCAGCAGCTCAGAGGGGGTGGCTAATGAAAAACTGTTTTTT. Protein sequence: CASSSEGVANEKLFF. Filled out from reference TRBV5-1 and TRBJ1-4, the complete variable domain reads KAGVTQTPRYLIKTRGQQVTLSCSPISGHRSVSWYQQTPGQGLQFLFEYFSETQRNKGNFPGRFSGRQFSNSRSEMNVSTLELGDSALYLCASSSEGVANEKLFFGSGTQLSVL.

This rearrangement joins TRBV27 to TRBJ1-4; 7 bases fit TRBD1. Per germline, CDR1 MNHEY and CDR2 SMNVEV (reference sequence). The CDR3 extends over 14 amino acids. With 1 base clipped from V and 7 bases from J, the junction kept 3 bases outside the gene matches. DNA of the CDR3: TGTGCCAGCAGTTTATGGGACAGTCGTGAAAAACTGTTTTTT. This codes for CASSLWDSREKLFF.

This clone is a singleton in its sample. The chain combines TRBV25-1 with TRBJ2-7; TRBD2 might be the D (6 bases). Germline CDR1 and CDR2: MGHDK and SYGVNS. Deletions cut 3 bases from V and 5 bases from J, with 14 bases between. This CDR3 comprises 14 residues. The CDR3 bases are TGTGCCAGCAGTGATTTGGGGGGAATGAACGAGCAGTACTTC. Translation gives CASSDLGGMNEQYF.

The chain recombines TRBV14 with TRBJ1-1; D may be TRBD1 (6 bases). The CDR3 covers 15 residues. The germline CDR1 and CDR2 sequences are SGHDN and FVKESK. V lost 1 base and J 8 bases, leaving 17 bases between the germline ends. The CDR3 region is CASSQARQDFGEAFF. CDR3 DNA: TGTGCCAGCAGCCAAGCCCGACAGGACTTTGGGGAAGCTTTCTTT.

This clone was seen only once. This chain uses TRBV6-2 or TRBV6-3 with TRBJ2-7; no clear D. Trimming took off 2 bases at V and 6 bases at J, with 14 bases between the two ends. CDR1 is MNHEY and CDR2 is SVGEGT in the germline V gene. The CDR3 consists of 14 residues. For the CDR3, the DNA is TGTGCCAGCAGTTACCAAACTGTTCTTTCCGAGCAGTACTTC. As protein: CASSYQTVLSEQYF.

This chain links TRBV11-2 with TRBJ2-1, with 14 positions matching TRBD2. Germline trimming cut 5 bases from V and 7 bases from J; bases unmatched to any gene: 4. This CDR3 contains 15 residues. Germline V gene sequence: CDR1 SGHAT, CDR2 FQNNGV. The CDR3, as DNA: TGTGCCAGCAGCCCTGGGACTAGCGGGAGTAATGAGCAGTTCTTC. It encodes CASSPGTSGSNEQFF. The variable domain in full, completed from reference TRBV11-2 and TRBJ2-1, reads EAGVAQSPRYKIIEKRQSVAFWCNPISGHATLYWYQQILGQGPKLLIQFQNNGVVDDSQLPKDRFSAERLKGVDSTLKIQPAKLEDSAVYLCASSPGTSGSNEQFFGPGTRLTVL.

This sequence joins TRBV10-3 and TRBJ2-6; D possibly corresponds to TRBD1 (6 bases). The V gene lost 8 bases and the J gene lost 4 bases, with 15 bases spanning the gap. Germline lookup yields CDR1 ENHRY and CDR2 SYGVKD. This CDR3 is built from 15 residues. CDR3 in amino acids: CAIGLQGSGANVLTF. CDR3 in DNA: TGTGCCATCGGATTACAGGGCTCCGGGGCCAACGTCCTGACTTTC.

This chain uses TRBV19 with TRBJ1-5; 7 bases are a match to TRBD1. V lost 5 bases and J lost 4; bases outside the gene matches: 8. This CDR3 contains 15 residues. Germline V lookup: CDR1 LNHDA, CDR2 SQIVND (reference sequence). CDR3 DNA: TGTGCCAGTAGTTCCCCACAGGGGAGTAATCAGCCCCAGCATTTT. Encoded protein: CASSSPQGSNQPQHF.

The J gene is TRBJ1-1, the V gene TRBV13; D possibly corresponds to TRBD1 (5 bases). V gave up 0 bases and J gave up 2 bases, with 10 bases separating them. Per germline, CDR1 PRHDT and CDR2 FYEKMQ (reference sequence). CDR3 length equals 15 residues. The CDR3 protein is CASSLGARDNTEAFF. Written as DNA, the CDR3 is TGTGCCAGCAGCTTAGGGGCCAGGGATAACACTGAAGCTTTCTTT.

This chain uses TRBV5-1 with TRBJ1-1, with a possible D match to TRBD1 (5 bases). The CDR3 is 15 residues long. V was cut by 4 bases and J by 0 bases, with 13 bases left in between. The germline V gene has CDR1 SGHRS and CDR2 YFSETQ. The CDR3 is CASSPGGGLNTEAFF. In DNA, the CDR3 is TGCGCCAGCAGCCCCGGGGGAGGACTGAACACTGAAGCTTTCTTT.

V usage is TRBV7-2 and J usage is TRBJ2-7; a weak D match, TRBD1 (6 bases). CDR1 is SGHTA and CDR2 is FQGNSA in the germline V gene. The CDR3 covers 16 residues. The V and J ends lost 0 bases and 6 bases respectively, with 18 bases between them. CDR3 bases: TGTGCCAGCAGCTTAGCGCCCCCACCACAGGGAACCGAGCAGTACTTC. Translation: CASSLAPPPQGTEQYF.

V usage is TRBV30 and J usage is TRBJ1-2; no definite D call. This CDR3 is built from 14 residues. Germline V gene data show CDR1 as GTSNPN and CDR2 as SVGIG (reference sequence). Trimming took off 0 bases at V and 4 bases at J, with 12 bases between the two ends. CDR3 DNA: TGTGCCTGGAGTGTACGAAGGAACAGCTATGGCTACACCTTC. Translation gives CAWSVRRNSYGYTF.

The chain carries TRBV5-8 and TRBJ2-1; tentatively, D is TRBD1 (5 bases). The germline CDR1 and CDR2 sequences are SGHTS and YDEGEE. CDR3 length equals 17 residues. The ends were cut back, 7 bases at V and 6 bases at J, with 26 bases in the middle. The CDR3 is CASPLGPGNPPSNEQFF. The CDR3 bases are TGTGCCAGCCCCTTGGGGCCAGGGAATCCCCCTAGCAATGAGCAGTTCTTC. Using reference TRBV5-8 and TRBJ2-1 for the parts outside the CDR3, the full variable domain is EAGVTQSPTHLIKTRGQQATLRCSPISGHTSVYWYQQALGLGLQFLLWYDEGEERNRGNFPPRFSGRQFPNYSSELNVNALELEDSALYLCASPLGPGNPPSNEQFFGPGTRLTVL.

The chain links TRBV6-1 to TRBJ2-7; 9 nucleotides align to TRBD1. From germline, CDR1 is MNHNS and CDR2 SASEGT. J gave up 13 bases and V 0 bases, and 7 bases lay outside the gene matches. This CDR3 contains 13 residues. CDR3 loop: CASSEALQGQGYF. CDR3 bases: TGTGCCAGCAGTGAAGCGCTTCAGGGACAGGGTTACTTC.

The genes are TRBV19 and TRBJ1-5, with D perhaps matching TRBD1 (5 bases). The CDR3 runs 17 residues. CDR1 and CDR2 (germline): LNHDA, SQIVND (reference sequence). V dropped 4 bases and J dropped 0 bases, with 16 bases sitting between them. The CDR3 loop reads CASSTYLDRSSNQPQHF. CDR3 sequence (DNA): TGTGCCAGTAGTACCTATCTCGACAGAAGTAGCAATCAGCCCCAGCATTTT.

The chain has TRBV29-1 and TRBJ2-1; 8 bases line up with TRBD1. V dropped 6 bases and J dropped 7; count of bases not matched to a gene: 11. The CDR3 has 14 amino acids. Germline V gives CDR1 SQVTM, CDR2 ANQGSEA. CDR3 residues: CSVDRGSLKNEQFF. DNA of the CDR3: TGCAGCGTCGACAGGGGAAGTTTGAAAAATGAGCAGTTCTTC.

The chain employs TRBV7-9 and TRBJ1-2, with D unresolved. Germline-derived CDR1 and CDR2 are SEHNR and FQNEAQ (reference sequence). The length of the CDR3 is 13 residues. The V end was cut by 4 bases, the J end by 3 bases, with 9 bases between. The CDR3 sequence: CASSSDADYGYTF. Written as DNA, the CDR3 is TGTGCCAGCAGCTCTGACGCGGACTATGGCTACACCTTC. Drawing the rest from reference TRBV7-9 and TRBJ1-2, the complete variable domain is DTGVSQNPRHKITKRGQNVTFRCDPISEHNRLYWYRQTLGQGPEFLTYFQNEAQLEKSRLLSDRFSAERPKGSFSTLEIQRTEQGDSAMYLCASSSDADYGYTFGSGTRLTVV.

This chain connects TRBV14 to TRBJ2-2; D is possibly TRBD2 (6 bases). This CDR3 has 15 amino acids. Per the germline V gene, CDR1 is SGHDN and CDR2 is FVKESK. Trimming shortened V by 2 bases and J by 4 bases, and 11 bases separated the two germline ends. CDR3 sequence reads: CASSQQLATTGELFF. For the CDR3, the DNA is TGTGCCAGCAGCCAACAACTAGCCACCACCGGGGAGCTGTTTTTT.

There are a few counts of this clone. The gene calls are TRBV27 and TRBJ2-5; 11 bases are a match to TRBD1. Per germline, CDR1 MNHEY and CDR2 SMNVEV (reference sequence). V gave up 3 bases and J gave up 4 bases; unmatched junction bases: 25. The CDR3 contains 22 residues. The CDR3 protein is CASSLKWDRGYQLAGGRETQYF. CDR3 sequence (DNA): TGTGCCAGCAGTTTGAAATGGGACAGGGGGTACCAACTGGCGGGAGGTCGAGAGACCCAGTACTTC.

This chain uses TRBV7-2 with TRBJ2-1; 7 bases are a match to TRBD2. V dropped 4 bases and J dropped 4; count of bases not matched to a gene: 7. Per germline, CDR1 SGHTA and CDR2 FQGNSA. There are 15 residues in the CDR3. The CDR3 here is CASSSSAGSYNEQFF. CDR3 nucleotides: TGTGCCAGCAGCTCCTCAGCGGGATCGTACAATGAGCAGTTCTTC. Full variable domain (outside the CDR3, taken from reference TRBV7-2 and TRBJ2-1): GAGVSQSPSNKVTEKGKDVELRCDPISGHTALYWYRQSLGQGLEFLIYFQGNSAPDKSGLPSDRFSAERTGGSVSTLTIQRTQQEDSAVYLCASSSSAGSYNEQFFGPGTRLTVL.

The chain recombines TRBV11-3 with TRBJ2-5, with TRBD2 matching 7 bases. CDR1 is SGHNT and CDR2 is YENEEA in the germline V gene. V shed 9 bases, J shed 1 base, and the junction held 11 bases outside the gene matches. The CDR3 covers 15 residues. The CDR3 reads CASRSWRGTQETQYF. The CDR3 coding sequence is TGTGCCAGTCGATCCTGGCGGGGGACCCAAGAGACCCAGTACTTC.